This entry is about one T cell receptor (beta chain). This sample is drawn from a study of blood T cell repertoires in COVID-19. Trimming removed 5 bases at V and 4 bases at J, with 20 bases between. The CDR3 contains 16 residues. Germline CDR1 SGHAT, CDR2 FQDESV (reference sequence). Original processing notes: Amplification with reference gene primers provided the estimates of nucleated cell counts. TCRdb's copy holds only in-frame clones and misses some; the assay was immunoSEQ multiplex PCR. V and J calls and clone size come straight from that table; D and trimming were deduced from the DNA. The sample contains fewer than 200,000 clones, more than 65% of which appear only once.

The chain links TRBV11-1 to TRBJ1-1; no clear D. What was sequenced was peripheral blood. The receptor was derived from an older woman with COVID-19, enrolled during active disease. CDR3: CASSDKGGSVGTEAFF. As DNA, the CDR3 is TGTGCCAGCAGCGACAAAGGAGGGTCGGTGGGCACTGAAGCTTTCTTT. Together with reference TRBV11-1 and TRBJ1-1, the CDR3 gives the full variable domain: EAEVAQSPRYKITEKSQAVAFWCDPISGHATLYWYRQILGQGPELLVQFQDESVVDDSQLPKDRFSAERLKGVDSTLKIQPAELGDSAMYLCASSDKGGSVGTEAFFGQGTRLTVV.